The present T cell receptor beta chain was sequenced within a study of CD8 T cells in ankylosing spondylitis. Overall study findings and caveats: Both synovial fluid and blood in reactive arthritis had previously been reported to carry some motif variants. What seemed typical of ankylosing spondylitis blood was a TCR beta motif built from roughly eight highly homologous variants. Peripheral blood held disease-linked clones only at relatively low frequency, and these were CD8+. Disease-linked clones reportedly concentrated significantly in matched ankylosing spondylitis synovial fluid.

This clonotype was recorded a few times. Its antigen remains unknown. 5'-RACE, quantitative and with molecular barcodes, yielded the TCR beta libraries. MiXCR, applied by TCRdb to the 5' RACE reads, yields one record per CDR3 protein. The sample lists around 480,000 distinct CDR3 sequences, roughly a sixth occurring once. The sample consisted of blood, either unsorted or a sorted T cell fraction (not recorded which). This receptor was identified in a male donor with ankylosing spondylitis.

The CDR3 spells CASSPDPSRAGNTIYF. The DNA of the CDR3 is TGTGCCAGCAGCCCCGATCCCTCCCGAGCCGGAAACACCATATATTTT. The V and J genes are TRBV7-9 and TRBJ1-3; D gene unclear. V was trimmed by 5 bases and J by 4 bases, leaving 18 bases between them. The CDR3 runs to 16 residues. Per germline, CDR1 SEHNR and CDR2 FQNEAQ (reference sequence).